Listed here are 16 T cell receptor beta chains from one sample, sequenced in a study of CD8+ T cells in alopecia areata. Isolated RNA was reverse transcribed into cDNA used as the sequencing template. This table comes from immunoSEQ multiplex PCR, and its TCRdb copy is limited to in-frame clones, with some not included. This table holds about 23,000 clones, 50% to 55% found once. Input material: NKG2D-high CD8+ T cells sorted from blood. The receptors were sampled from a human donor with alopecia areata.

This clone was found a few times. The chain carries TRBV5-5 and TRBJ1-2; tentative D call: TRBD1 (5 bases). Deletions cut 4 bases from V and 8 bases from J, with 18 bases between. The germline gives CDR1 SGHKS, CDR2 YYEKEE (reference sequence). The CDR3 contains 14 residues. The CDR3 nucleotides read TGTGCCAGCAGCGAACAACCAGGGTCTGGAGGCTACACCTTC. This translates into CASSEQPGSGGYTF.

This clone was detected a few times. The DNA for the CDR3 is TGCAGCGTTGATGTAGACTACGAGCAGTACTTC. Its translation: CSVDVDYEQYF. This chain joins TRBV29-1 and TRBJ2-7; D gene unclear. CDR3 size: 11 residues. In germline, CDR1 is SQVTM, CDR2 ANQGSEA. The V and J ends lost 3 bases and 3 bases respectively, with 6 bases between them.

CDR3 nucleotide sequence: TGTGCCAGCACCGAGGGGAGACTAGCGGGAGATCTTTCCTACAATGAGCAGTTCTTC. Translating it yields CASTEGRLAGDLSYNEQFF. This sequence joins TRBV2 and TRBJ2-1; TRBD2 aligns across 12 bases. The CDR3 runs to 19 residues. Germline trimming cut 7 bases from V and 1 base from J; bases unmatched to any gene: 14. The germline V gene has CDR1 SNHLY and CDR2 FYNNEI.

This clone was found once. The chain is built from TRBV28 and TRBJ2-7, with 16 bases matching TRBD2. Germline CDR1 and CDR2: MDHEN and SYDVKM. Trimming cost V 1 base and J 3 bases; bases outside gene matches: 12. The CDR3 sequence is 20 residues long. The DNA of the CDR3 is TGTGCCAGCAGTTTATTCTCTTTGTTGGGACTAGCGGGAGGGCACTACGAGCAGTACTTC. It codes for CASSLFSLLGLAGGHYEQYF.

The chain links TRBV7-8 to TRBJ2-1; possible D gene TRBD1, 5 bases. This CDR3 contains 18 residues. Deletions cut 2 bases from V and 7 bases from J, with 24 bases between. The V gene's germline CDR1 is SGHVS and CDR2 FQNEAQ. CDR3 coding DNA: TGTGCCAGCAGCTTAAGATCTGAGTGGACAATCCCAATGAATGAGCAGTTCTTC. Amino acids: CASSLRSEWTIPMNEQFF.

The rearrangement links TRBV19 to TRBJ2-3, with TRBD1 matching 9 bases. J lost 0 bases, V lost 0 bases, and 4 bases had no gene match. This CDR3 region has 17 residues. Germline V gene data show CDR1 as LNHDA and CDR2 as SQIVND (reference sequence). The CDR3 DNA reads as TGTGCCAGTAGTATAGACCGGGACAGGGTGAGCACAGATACGCAGTATTTT. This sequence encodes CASSIDRDRVSTDTQYF.

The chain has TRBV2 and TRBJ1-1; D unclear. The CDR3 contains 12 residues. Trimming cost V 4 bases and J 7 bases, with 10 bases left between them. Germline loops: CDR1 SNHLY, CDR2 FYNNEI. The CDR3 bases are TGTGCCAGCAGTGGCAGGTCCTTTGAAGCTTTCTTT. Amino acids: CASSGRSFEAFF.

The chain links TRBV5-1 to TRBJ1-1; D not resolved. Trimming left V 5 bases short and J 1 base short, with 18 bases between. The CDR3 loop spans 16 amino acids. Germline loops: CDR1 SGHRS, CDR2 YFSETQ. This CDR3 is CASSLEKYSPNTEAFF. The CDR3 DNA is TGCGCCAGCAGTCTAGAGAAGTACAGCCCGAACACTGAAGCTTTCTTT.

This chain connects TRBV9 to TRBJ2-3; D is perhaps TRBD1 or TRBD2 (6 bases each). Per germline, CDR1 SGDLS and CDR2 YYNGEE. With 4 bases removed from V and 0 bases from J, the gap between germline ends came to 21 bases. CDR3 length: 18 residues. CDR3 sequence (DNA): TGTGCCAGCAGCCCGTCTTATGGTTGGGGGGCTAGCACAGATACGCAGTATTTT. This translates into CASSPSYGWGASTDTQYF.

The CDR3 nucleotides read TGTGCCAGCAGTTTGCGGGGTTCAACTGAAGCTTTCTTT. This gives the protein CASSLRGSTEAFF. The chain recombines TRBV27 with TRBJ1-1; no firm D call. The germline V gene encodes CDR1 MNHEY and CDR2 SMNVEV (reference sequence). The V end was cut by 3 bases, the J end by 5 bases, with 10 bases between. This CDR3 contains 13 residues.

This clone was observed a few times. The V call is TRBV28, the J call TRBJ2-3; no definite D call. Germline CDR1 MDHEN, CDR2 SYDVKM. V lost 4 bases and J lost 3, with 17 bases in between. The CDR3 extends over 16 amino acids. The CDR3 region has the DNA TGTGCCAGCAGTTCCTCCTCCTGCCTGGGGACAGATACGCAGTATTTT. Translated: CASSSSSCLGTDTQYF.

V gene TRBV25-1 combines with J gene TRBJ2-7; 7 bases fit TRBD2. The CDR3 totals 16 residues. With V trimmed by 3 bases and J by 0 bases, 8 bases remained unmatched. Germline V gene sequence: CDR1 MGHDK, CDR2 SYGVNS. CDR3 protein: CASSDGMREHSYEQYF. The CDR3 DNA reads TGTGCCAGCAGTGATGGGATGCGGGAGCACTCCTACGAGCAGTACTTC.

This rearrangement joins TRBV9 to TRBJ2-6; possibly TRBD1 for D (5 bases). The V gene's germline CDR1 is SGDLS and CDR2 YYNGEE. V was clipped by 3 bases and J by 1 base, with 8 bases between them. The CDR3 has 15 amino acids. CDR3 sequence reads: CASSAGFSGANVLTF. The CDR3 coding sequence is TGTGCCAGCAGCGCAGGGTTTTCTGGGGCCAACGTCCTGACTTTC.

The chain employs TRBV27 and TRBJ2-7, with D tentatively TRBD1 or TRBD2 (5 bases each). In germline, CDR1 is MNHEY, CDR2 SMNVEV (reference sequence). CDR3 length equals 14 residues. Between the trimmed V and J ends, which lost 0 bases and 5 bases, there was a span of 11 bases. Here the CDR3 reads CASSLSWGRDEQYF. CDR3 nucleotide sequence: TGTGCCAGCAGTTTATCGTGGGGACGGGACGAGCAGTACTTC.

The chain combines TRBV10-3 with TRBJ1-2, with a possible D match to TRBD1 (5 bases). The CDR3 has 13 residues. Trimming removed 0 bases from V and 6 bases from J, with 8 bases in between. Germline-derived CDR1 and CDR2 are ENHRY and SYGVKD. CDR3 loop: CAISESGVDGYTF. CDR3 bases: TGTGCCATCAGTGAGTCGGGGGTGGATGGCTACACCTTC.

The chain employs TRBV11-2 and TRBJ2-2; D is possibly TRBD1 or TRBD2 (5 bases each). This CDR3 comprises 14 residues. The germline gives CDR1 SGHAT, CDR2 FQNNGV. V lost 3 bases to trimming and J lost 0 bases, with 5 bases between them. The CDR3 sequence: CASSLGPNTGELFF. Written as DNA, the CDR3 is TGTGCCAGCAGCTTGGGACCGAACACCGGGGAGCTGTTTTTT.